This T cell receptor beta chain is from a study of blood T cell repertoires in COVID-19. Study in general: T cells, B-cell-depleted T cells, or PBMCs supplied cDNA or gDNA.

Original processing methods: Cell counts per sample came from amplifying reference gene primers. Repertoires were generated with immunoSEQ multiplex PCR, while TCRdb's copy carries only in-frame clones and drops some. From that table come the V and J calls and clone size; the DNA was used to work out D and trimming. The sample carries about 140,000 clones, 88% recorded once. Seattle's enrolled individuals joined amid active infection and were then monitored longitudinally. The CDR3 is 14 residues long. The V end was cut by 6 bases, the J end by 6 bases, with 14 bases between. Germline CDR1 reads SGHVS; CDR2 reads FNYEAQ.

The chain employs TRBV7-6 and TRBJ2-2, with a tentative D call TRBD2 (6 bases). This sequence originates from a human donor with COVID-19, enrolled during active disease. The donor label of this sample is uncertain. The sample was peripheral blood. The CDR3 DNA sequence: TGTGCCAGCAGTCTTTCCGGGGAGGCCGGGGAGCTGTTTTTT. This translates into CASSLSGEAGELFF.